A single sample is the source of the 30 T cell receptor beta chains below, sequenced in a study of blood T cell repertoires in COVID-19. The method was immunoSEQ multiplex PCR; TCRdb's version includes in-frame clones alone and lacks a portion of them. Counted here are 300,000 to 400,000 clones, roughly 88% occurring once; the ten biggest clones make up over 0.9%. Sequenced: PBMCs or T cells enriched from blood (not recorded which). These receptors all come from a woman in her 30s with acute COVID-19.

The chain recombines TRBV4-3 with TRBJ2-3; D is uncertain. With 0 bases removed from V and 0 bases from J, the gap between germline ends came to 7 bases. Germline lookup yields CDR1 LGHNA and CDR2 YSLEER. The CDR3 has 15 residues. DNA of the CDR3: TGCGCCAGCAGCCAAGATAGCATAAGCACAGATACGCAGTATTTT. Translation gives CASSQDSISTDTQYF.

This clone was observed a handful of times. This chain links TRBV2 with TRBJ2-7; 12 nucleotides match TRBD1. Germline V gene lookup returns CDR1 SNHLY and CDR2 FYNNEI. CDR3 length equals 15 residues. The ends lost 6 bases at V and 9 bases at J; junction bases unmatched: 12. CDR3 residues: CASSDAGTGGLGQYF. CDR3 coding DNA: TGTGCCAGCAGCGACGCCGGGACAGGGGGCTTGGGGCAGTACTTC. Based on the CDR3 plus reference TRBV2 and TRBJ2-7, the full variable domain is EPEVTQTPSHQVTQMGQEVILRCVPISNHLYFYWYRQILGQKVEFLVSFYNNEISEKSEIFDDQFSVERPDGSNFTLKIRSTKLEDSAMYFCASSDAGTGGLGQYFGPGTRLTVT.

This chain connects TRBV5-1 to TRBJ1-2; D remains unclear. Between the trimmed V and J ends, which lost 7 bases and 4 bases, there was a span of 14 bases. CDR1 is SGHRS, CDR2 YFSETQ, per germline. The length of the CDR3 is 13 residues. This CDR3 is CASRLEDSYGYTF. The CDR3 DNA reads TGCGCCAGCCGGCTGGAGGACTCCTATGGCTACACCTTC.

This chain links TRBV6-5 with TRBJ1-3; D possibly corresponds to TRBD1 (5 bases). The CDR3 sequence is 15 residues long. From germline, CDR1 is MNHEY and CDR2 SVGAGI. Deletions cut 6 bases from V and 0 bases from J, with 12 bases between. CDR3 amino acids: CASRGHRPSGNTIYF. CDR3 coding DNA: TGTGCCAGCAGAGGACACCGGCCCTCTGGAAACACCATATATTTT.

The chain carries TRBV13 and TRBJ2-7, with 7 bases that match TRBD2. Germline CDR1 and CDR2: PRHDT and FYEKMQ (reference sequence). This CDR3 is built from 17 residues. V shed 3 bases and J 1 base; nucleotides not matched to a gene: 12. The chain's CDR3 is CASSFFSLGGVSYEQYF. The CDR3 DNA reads TGTGCCAGCAGCTTTTTCTCCCTGGGAGGGGTGTCCTACGAGCAGTACTTC.

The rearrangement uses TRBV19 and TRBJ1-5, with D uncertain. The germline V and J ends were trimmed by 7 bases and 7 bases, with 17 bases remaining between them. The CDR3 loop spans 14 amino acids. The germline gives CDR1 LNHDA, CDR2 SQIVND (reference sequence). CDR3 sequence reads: CASTRVEMKQPQHF. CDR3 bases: TGTGCCAGTACTCGGGTGGAGATGAAACAGCCCCAGCATTTT.

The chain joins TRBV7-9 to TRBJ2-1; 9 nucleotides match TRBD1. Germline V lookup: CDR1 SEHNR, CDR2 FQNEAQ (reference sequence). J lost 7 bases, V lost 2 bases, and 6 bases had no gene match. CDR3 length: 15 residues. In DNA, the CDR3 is TGTGCCAGCAGCTTACCCGGACAGGGGAGGAATGAGCAGTTCTTC. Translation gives CASSLPGQGRNEQFF. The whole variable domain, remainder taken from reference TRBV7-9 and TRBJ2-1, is DTGVSQNPRHKITKRGQNVTFRCDPISEHNRLYWYRQTLGQGPEFLTYFQNEAQLEKSRLLSDRFSAERPKGSFSTLEIQRTEQGDSAMYLCASSLPGQGRNEQFFGPGTRLTVL.

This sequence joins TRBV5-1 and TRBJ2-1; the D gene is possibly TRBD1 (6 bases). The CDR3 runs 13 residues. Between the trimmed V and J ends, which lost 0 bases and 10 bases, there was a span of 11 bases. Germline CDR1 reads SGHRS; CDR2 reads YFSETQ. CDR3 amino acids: CASSLVMDSEQFF. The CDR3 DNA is TGCGCCAGCAGCTTGGTTATGGACAGCGAGCAGTTCTTC.

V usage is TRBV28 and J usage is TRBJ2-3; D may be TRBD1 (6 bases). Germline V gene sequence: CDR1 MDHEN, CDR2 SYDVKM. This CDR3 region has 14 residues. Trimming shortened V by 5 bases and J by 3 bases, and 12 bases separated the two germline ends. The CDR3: CASSPFQGTDTQYF. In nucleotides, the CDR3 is TGTGCCAGCAGTCCCTTCCAGGGGACAGATACGCAGTATTTT.

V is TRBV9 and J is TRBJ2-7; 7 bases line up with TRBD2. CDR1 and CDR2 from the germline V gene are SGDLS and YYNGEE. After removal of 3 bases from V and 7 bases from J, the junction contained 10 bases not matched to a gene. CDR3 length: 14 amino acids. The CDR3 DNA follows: TGTGCCAGCAGCGCAGGTCGGGGAGGGAAAGAGCAGTACTTC. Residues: CASSAGRGGKEQYF.

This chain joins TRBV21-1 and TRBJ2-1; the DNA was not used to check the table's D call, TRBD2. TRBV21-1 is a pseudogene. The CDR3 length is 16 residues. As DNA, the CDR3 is TGTGCCAGCAGCAATCGGAGGTTCCCACACTACAATGAGCAGTTCTTC. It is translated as CASSNRRFPHYNEQFF.

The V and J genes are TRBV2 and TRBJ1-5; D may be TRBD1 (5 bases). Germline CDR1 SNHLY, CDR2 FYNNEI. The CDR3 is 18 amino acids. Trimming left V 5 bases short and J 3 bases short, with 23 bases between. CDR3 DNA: TGTGCCAGCAGTCCCGGAAGAGGAGGGGCTGTCCTCAATCAGCCCCAGCATTTT. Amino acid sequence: CASSPGRGGAVLNQPQHF. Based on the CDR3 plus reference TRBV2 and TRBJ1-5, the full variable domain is EPEVTQTPSHQVTQMGQEVILRCVPISNHLYFYWYRQILGQKVEFLVSFYNNEISEKSEIFDDQFSVERPDGSNFTLKIRSTKLEDSAMYFCASSPGRGGAVLNQPQHFGDGTRLSIL.

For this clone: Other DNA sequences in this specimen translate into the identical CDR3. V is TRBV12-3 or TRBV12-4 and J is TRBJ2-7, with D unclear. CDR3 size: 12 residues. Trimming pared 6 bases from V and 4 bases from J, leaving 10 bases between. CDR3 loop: CASSSTGYEQYF. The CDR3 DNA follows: TGTGCCAGCAGCTCGACTGGATACGAGCAGTACTTC.

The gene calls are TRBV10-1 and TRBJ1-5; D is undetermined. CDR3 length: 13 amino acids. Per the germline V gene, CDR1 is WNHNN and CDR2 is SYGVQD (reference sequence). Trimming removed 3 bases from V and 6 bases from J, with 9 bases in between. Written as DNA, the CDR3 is TGCGCCAGCAGTGATAACAGAGCTCAGCCCCAGCATTTT. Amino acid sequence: CASSDNRAQPQHF.

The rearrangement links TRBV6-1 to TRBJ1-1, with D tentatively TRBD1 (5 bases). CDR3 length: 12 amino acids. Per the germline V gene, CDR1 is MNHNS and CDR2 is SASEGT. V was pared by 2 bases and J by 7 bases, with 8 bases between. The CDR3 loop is CASSEYGGEAFF. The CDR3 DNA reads TGTGCCAGCAGTGAATACGGGGGTGAAGCTTTCTTT.

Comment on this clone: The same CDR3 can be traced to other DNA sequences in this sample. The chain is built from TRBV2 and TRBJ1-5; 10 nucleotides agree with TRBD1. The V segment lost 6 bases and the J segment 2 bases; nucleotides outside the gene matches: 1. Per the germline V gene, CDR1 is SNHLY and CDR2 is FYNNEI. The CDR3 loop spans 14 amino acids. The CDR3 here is CASSGTGGNQPQHF. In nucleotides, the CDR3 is TGTGCCAGCAGCGGGACAGGGGGCAATCAGCCCCAGCATTTT.

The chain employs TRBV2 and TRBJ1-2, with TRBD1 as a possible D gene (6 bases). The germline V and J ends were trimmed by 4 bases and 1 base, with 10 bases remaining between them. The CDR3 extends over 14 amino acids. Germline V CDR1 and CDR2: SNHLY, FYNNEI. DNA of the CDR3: TGTGCCAGCAGTGTGGGGGCGATTAACTATGGCTACACCTTC. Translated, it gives CASSVGAINYGYTF. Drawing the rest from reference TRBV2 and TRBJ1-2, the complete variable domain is EPEVTQTPSHQVTQMGQEVILRCVPISNHLYFYWYRQILGQKVEFLVSFYNNEISEKSEIFDDQFSVERPDGSNFTLKIRSTKLEDSAMYFCASSVGAINYGYTFGSGTRLTVV.

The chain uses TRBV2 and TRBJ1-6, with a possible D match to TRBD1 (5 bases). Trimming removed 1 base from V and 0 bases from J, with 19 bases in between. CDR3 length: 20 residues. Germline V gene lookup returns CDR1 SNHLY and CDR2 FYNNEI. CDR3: CASSEDSFWGGGSYNSPLHF. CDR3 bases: TGTGCCAGCAGTGAAGACTCCTTTTGGGGGGGAGGCTCCTATAATTCACCCCTCCACTTT. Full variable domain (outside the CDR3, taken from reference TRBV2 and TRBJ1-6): EPEVTQTPSHQVTQMGQEVILRCVPISNHLYFYWYRQILGQKVEFLVSFYNNEISEKSEIFDDQFSVERPDGSNFTLKIRSTKLEDSAMYFCASSEDSFWGGGSYNSPLHFGNGTRLTVT.

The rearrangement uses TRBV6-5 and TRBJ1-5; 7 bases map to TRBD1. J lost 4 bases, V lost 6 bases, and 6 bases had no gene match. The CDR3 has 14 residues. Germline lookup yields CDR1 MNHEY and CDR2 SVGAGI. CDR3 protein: CASSRDSYNQPQHF. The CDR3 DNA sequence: TGTGCCAGCAGCCGGGACAGCTATAATCAGCCCCAGCATTTT.

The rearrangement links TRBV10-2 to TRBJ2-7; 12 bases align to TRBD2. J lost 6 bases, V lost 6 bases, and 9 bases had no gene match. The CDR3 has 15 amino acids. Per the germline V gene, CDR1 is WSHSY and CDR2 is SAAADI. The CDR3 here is CASRATSGGLVEQYF. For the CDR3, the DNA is TGCGCCAGCAGGGCCACTAGCGGGGGGCTCGTCGAGCAGTACTTC.

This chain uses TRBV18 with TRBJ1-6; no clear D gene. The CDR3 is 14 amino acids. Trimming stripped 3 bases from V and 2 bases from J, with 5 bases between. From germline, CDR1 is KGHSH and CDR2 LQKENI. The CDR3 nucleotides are TGTGCCAGCTCACCCGGGACCTATAATTCACCCCTCCACTTT. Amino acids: CASSPGTYNSPLHF. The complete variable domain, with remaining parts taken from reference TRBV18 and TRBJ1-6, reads NAGVMQNPRHLVRRRGQEARLRCSPMKGHSHVYWYRQLPEEGLKFMVYLQKENIIDESGMPKERFSAEFPKEGPSILRIQQVVRGDSAAYFCASSPGTYNSPLHFGNGTRLTVT.

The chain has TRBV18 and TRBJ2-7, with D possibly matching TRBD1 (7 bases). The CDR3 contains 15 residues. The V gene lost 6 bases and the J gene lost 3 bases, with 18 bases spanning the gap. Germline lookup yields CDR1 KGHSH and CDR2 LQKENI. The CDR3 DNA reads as TGTGCCAGCTCGCTGAGGGCAGGGGGGTACTACGAGCAGTACTTC. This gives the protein CASSLRAGGYYEQYF.

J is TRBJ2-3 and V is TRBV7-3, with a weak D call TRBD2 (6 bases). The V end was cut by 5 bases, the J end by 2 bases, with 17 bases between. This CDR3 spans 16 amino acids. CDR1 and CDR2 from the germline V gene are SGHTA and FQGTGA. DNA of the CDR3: TGTGCCAGCAGCAGGGACGGTCGGAGGGCCACAGATACGCAGTATTTT. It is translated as CASSRDGRRATDTQYF.

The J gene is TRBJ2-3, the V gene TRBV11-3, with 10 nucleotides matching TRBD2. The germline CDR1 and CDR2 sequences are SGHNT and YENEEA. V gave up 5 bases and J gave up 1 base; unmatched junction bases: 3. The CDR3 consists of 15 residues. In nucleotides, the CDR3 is TGTGCCAGCAGCCCCGGACTAGCGGGCACAGATACGCAGTATTTT. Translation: CASSPGLAGTDTQYF.

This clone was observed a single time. The CDR3, as DNA: TGCGCCAGCAGCTTGGTGCCGGGACAATTTGGGACCCAGTACTTC. Protein: CASSLVPGQFGTQYF. The chain is built from TRBV5-1 and TRBJ2-5, with a weak D call TRBD1 (6 bases). This CDR3 is built from 15 residues. CDR1 and CDR2 from the germline V gene are SGHRS and YFSETQ. V lost 0 bases and J lost 7, with 16 bases in between.

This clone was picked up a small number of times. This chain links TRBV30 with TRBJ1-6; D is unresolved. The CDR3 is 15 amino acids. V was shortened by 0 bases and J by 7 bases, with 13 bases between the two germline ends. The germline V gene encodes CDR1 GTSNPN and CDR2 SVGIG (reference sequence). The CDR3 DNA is TGTGCCTGGAGTGTACGGGAAGGGCAGAATTCACCCCTCCACTTT. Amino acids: CAWSVREGQNSPLHF.

The CDR3: CSASPGTGDQPQHF. In nucleotides, the CDR3 is TGCAGTGCTAGTCCCGGGACAGGGGATCAGCCCCAGCATTTT. This chain uses TRBV20-1 with TRBJ1-5, with 10 bases fitting TRBD1. This CDR3 is 14 amino acids long. Trimming took 3 bases from V and 5 from J; bases not matched to a gene: 4. Germline CDR1 DFQATT, CDR2 SNEGSKA (reference sequence).

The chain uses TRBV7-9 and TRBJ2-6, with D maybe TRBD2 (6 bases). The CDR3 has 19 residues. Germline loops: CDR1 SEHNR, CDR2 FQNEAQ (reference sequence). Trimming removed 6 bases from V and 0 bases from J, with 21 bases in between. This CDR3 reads CASSSPRDSLVSGANVLTF. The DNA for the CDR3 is TGTGCCAGCAGTTCGCCCCGGGACTCCCTCGTCTCTGGGGCCAACGTCCTGACTTTC.

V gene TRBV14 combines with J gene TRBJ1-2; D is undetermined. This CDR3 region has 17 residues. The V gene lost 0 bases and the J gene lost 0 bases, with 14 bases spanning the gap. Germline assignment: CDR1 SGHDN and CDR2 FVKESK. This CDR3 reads CASSQDPSGKPNYGYTF. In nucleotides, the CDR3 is TGTGCCAGCAGCCAAGATCCATCGGGGAAGCCTAACTATGGCTACACCTTC.

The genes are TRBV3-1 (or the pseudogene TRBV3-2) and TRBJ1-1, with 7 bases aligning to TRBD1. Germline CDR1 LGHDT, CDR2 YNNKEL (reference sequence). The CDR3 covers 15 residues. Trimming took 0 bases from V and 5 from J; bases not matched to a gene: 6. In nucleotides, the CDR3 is TGTGCCAGCAGCCAAGATTGGAAGGGGGCGACTGAAGCTTTCTTT. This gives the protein CASSQDWKGATEAFF.